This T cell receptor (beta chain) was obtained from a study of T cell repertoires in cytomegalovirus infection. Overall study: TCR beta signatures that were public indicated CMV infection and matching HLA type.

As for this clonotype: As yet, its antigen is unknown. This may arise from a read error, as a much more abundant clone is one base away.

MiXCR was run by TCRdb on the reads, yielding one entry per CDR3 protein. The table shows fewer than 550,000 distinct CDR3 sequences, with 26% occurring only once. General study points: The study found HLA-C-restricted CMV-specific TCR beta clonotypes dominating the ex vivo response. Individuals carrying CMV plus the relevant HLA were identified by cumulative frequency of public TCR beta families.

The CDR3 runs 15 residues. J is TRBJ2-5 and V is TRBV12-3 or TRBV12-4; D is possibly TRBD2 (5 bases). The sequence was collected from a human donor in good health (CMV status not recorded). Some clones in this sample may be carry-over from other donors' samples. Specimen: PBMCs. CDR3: CGSSLRPPGLETQYF. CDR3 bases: TGTGGCAGCAGTTTAAGACCACCGGGATTGGAGACCCAGTACTTC.